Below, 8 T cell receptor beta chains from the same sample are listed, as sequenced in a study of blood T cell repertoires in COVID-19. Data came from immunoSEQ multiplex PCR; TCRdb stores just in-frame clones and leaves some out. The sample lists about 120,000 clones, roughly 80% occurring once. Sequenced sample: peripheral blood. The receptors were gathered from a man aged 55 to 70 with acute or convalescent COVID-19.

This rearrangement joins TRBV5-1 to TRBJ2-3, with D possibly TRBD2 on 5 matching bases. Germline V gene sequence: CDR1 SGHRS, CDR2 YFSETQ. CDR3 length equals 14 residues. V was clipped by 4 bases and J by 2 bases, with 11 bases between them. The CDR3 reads CASSMDFYTDTQYF. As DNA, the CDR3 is TGCGCCAGCAGCATGGACTTCTACACAGATACGCAGTATTTT.

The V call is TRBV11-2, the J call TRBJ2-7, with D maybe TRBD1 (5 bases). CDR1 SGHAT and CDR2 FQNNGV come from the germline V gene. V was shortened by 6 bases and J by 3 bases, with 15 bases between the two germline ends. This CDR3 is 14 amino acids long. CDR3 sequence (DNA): TGTGCCAGCAGTATCGGACATTCGGGCTACGAGCAGTACTTC. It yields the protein CASSIGHSGYEQYF. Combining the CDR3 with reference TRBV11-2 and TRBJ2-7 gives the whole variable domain EAGVAQSPRYKIIEKRQSVAFWCNPISGHATLYWYQQILGQGPKLLIQFQNNGVVDDSQLPKDRFSAERLKGVDSTLKIQPAKLEDSAVYLCASSIGHSGYEQYFGPGTRLTVT.

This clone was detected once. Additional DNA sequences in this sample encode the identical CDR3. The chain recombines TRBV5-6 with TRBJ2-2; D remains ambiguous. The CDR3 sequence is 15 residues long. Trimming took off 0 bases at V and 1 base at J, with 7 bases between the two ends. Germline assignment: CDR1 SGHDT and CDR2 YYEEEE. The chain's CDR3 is CASSLGGGNTGELFF. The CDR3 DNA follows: TGTGCCAGCAGCTTGGGTGGCGGGAACACCGGGGAGCTGTTTTTT.

CDR3: CASGGQYNSPLHF. In nucleotides, the CDR3 is TGTGCCAGCGGGGGACAGTATAATTCACCCCTCCACTTT. The V call is TRBV11-2, the J call TRBJ1-6; TRBD1 matches at 7 bases. The V and J ends lost 8 bases and 4 bases, in that order; junction bases with no gene match: 2. Germline CDR1 is SGHAT and CDR2 is FQNNGV. This CDR3 has 13 residues.

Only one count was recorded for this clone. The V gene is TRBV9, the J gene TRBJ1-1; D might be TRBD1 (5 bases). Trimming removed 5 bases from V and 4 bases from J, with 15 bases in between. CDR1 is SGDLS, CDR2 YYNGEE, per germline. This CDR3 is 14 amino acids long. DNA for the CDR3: TGTGCCAGCAGTCTTCAGGACGGGGGCACTGAAGCTTTCTTT. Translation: CASSLQDGGTEAFF.

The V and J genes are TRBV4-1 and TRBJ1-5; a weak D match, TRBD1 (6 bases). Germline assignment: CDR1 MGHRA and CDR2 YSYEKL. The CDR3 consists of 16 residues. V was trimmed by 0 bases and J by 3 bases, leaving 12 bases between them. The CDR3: CASSQDFEGVNQPQHF. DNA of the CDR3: TGCGCCAGCAGCCAAGATTTTGAGGGGGTCAATCAGCCCCAGCATTTT.

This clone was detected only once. The CDR3 sequence: CASTAEQRGNQPQHF. In DNA, the CDR3 is TGTGCCAGCACCGCCGAACAGCGGGGCAATCAGCCCCAGCATTTT. J is TRBJ1-5 and V is TRBV2; D gene unclear. Trimming removed 7 bases from V and 2 bases from J, with 15 bases in between. The germline gives CDR1 SNHLY, CDR2 FYNNEI. This CDR3 comprises 15 residues.

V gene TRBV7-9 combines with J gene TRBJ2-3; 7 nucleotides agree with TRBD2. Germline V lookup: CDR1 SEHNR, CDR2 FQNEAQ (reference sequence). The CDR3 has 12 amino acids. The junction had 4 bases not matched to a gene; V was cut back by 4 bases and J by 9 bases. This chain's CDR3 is CASSSSGDTQYF. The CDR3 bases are TGTGCCAGCAGCTCAAGCGGGGACACGCAGTATTTT.